This passage covers 6 T cell receptor beta chains from one sample sequenced in a study of shared clonotypes between healthy human individuals. The data were produced by immunoSEQ multiplex PCR, yet TCRdb's version contains in-frame clones alone and is incomplete. Of about 1.1 million clones listed, about 84% are singletons. The material sequenced was memory CD4+ T cells from PBMCs. Subset: CD45RA-negative fraction. Receptors were obtained from a man younger than 30 in good health. Some clones in this sample may be carry-over from other donors' samples.

The CDR3 region is CATSRADPFWGYTF. The CDR3 DNA reads TGTGCCACCAGCAGAGCCGACCCCTTCTGGGGCTACACCTTC. The V gene is TRBV15, the J gene TRBJ1-2; D call uncertain. V gave up 1 base and J gave up 8 bases, with 14 bases separating them. The CDR3 contains 14 residues. Germline loops: CDR1 LNHNV, CDR2 YYDKDF (reference sequence).

This clone was found many times. At the DNA level, this CDR3 is encoded by other sequences in the same sample as well. This chain joins TRBV11-1 and TRBJ2-3; 10 bases align to TRBD2. Trimming took 2 bases from V and 2 from J; bases not matched to a gene: 7. In germline, CDR1 is SGHAT, CDR2 FQDESV (reference sequence). The CDR3 loop spans 17 amino acids. CDR3 amino acids: CASSLWSLAGATDTQYF. The CDR3 region has the DNA TGTGCCAGCAGCTTATGGTCCCTAGCGGGAGCCACAGATACGCAGTATTTT.

V and J are TRBV5-1 and TRBJ1-1, with D perhaps matching TRBD1 (6 bases). V lost 0 bases and J lost 1, with 13 bases in between. Germline lookup yields CDR1 SGHRS and CDR2 YFSETQ. This CDR3 comprises 16 residues. The CDR3 loop is CASSLVFATGNTEAFF. The CDR3 nucleotides are TGCGCCAGCAGCTTGGTATTCGCGACAGGGAACACTGAAGCTTTCTTT.

About this clone itself: One end of the junction is discordant with germline, which a read error may explain. The rearrangement links TRBV5-4 to TRBJ2-5, with D perhaps assigned TRBD1 or TRBD2 (5 bases each). The DNA end is a closer match to TRBJ2-7, so the J assignment may be wrong. The CDR3 consists of 12 residues. Germline lookup yields CDR1 SGHNT and CDR2 YYREEE (reference sequence). CDR3 in amino acids: CASSLGAYEQYF. In nucleotides, the CDR3 is TGTGCCAGCAGTTTGGGGGCCTACGAGCAGTACTTC.

V gene TRBV7-8 combines with J gene TRBJ1-2; weak D call: TRBD1 (6 bases). CDR1 and CDR2 (germline): SGHVS, FQNEAQ. This CDR3 spans 13 amino acids. Deletions cut 5 bases from V and 3 bases from J, with 10 bases between. As DNA, the CDR3 is TGTGCCAGCAGCCAAAGGGGGGACTATGGCTACACCTTC. This translates into CASSQRGDYGYTF.

The CDR3 DNA sequence: TGTGCCAGCAGCCAAAGGGACTTCGCATACAATGAGCAGTTCTTC. Its protein product is CASSQRDFAYNEQFF. The gene calls are TRBV7-2 and TRBJ2-1, with D perhaps TRBD2 (6 bases). V lost 5 bases and J 4 bases, leaving 15 bases between the germline ends. The V gene's germline CDR1 is SGHTA and CDR2 FQGNSA. The CDR3 extends over 15 amino acids.